The 28 T cell receptor beta chains below all came from one sample that was sequenced in a study of blood T cell repertoires in COVID-19. Method: immunoSEQ multiplex PCR; TCRdb's copy keeps in-frame clones and lacks some. Among around 100,000 clones, approximately 84% were seen once, and the ten largest hold more than 2%. The sequenced material came from peripheral blood. Receptor source: a human donor in a cohort sampled during active COVID-19.

The chain employs TRBV2 and TRBJ2-7; 8 positions match TRBD1. With 1 base clipped from V and 6 bases from J, the junction kept 8 bases outside the gene matches. Per germline, CDR1 SNHLY and CDR2 FYNNEI. The CDR3 spans 15 residues. The CDR3 spells CASSEVVTGAGEQYF. CDR3 coding DNA: TGTGCCAGCAGTGAAGTGGTGACAGGGGCGGGCGAGCAGTACTTC.

In this sample, this clone turned up once. CDR3 nucleotide sequence: TGTGCCAGCACCCGTGAAACAGGGGCGCGCTATGGCTACACCTTC. Encoded protein: CASTRETGARYGYTF. This chain uses TRBV28 with TRBJ1-2; 7 bases map to TRBD1. J gave up 4 bases and V 7 bases, and 12 bases lay outside the gene matches. Germline V lookup: CDR1 MDHEN, CDR2 SYDVKM. This CDR3 region has 15 residues.

The chain employs TRBV9 and TRBJ2-5; TRBD2 might be the D (5 bases). The CDR3 length is 13 residues. Germline assignment: CDR1 SGDLS and CDR2 YYNGEE. V was trimmed by 2 bases and J by 2 bases, leaving 7 bases between them. The CDR3 is CASSVSGQETQYF. In DNA form, the CDR3 reads TGTGCCAGCAGCGTTTCGGGACAAGAGACCCAGTACTTC. Full variable domain (remainder filled in from reference TRBV9 and TRBJ2-5): DSGVTQTPKHLITATGQRVTLRCSPRSGDLSVYWYQQSLDQGLQFLIQYYNGEERAKGNILERFSAQQFPDLHSELNLSSLELGDSALYFCASSVSGQETQYFGPGTRLLVL.

The CDR3 DNA reads as TGTGCCAGCAGCCGGAAGATAGAACAGGGAAGAGGCTACACCTTC. This translates into CASSRKIEQGRGYTF. The chain combines TRBV3-1 (or the pseudogene TRBV3-2) with TRBJ1-2; D might be TRBD1 (6 bases). The CDR3 extends over 15 amino acids. CDR1 LGHDT and CDR2 YNNKEL come from the germline V gene (reference sequence). Trimming removed 4 bases from V and 8 bases from J, with 20 bases in between.

The chain carries TRBV20-1 and TRBJ2-5; D is possibly TRBD2 (6 bases). This CDR3 is 13 amino acids long. In germline, CDR1 is DFQATT, CDR2 SNEGSKA (reference sequence). V lost 3 bases, J lost 1 base, and 9 bases lay in between. Here the CDR3 reads CSASGDSQETQYF. CDR3 nucleotides: TGCAGTGCTAGTGGGGACTCCCAAGAGACCCAGTACTTC.

V gene TRBV7-9 combines with J gene TRBJ2-7, with D possibly being TRBD1 (5 bases). Germline assignment: CDR1 SEHNR and CDR2 FQNEAQ (reference sequence). CDR3 length: 14 amino acids. Trimming cost V 4 bases and J 3 bases, with 13 bases left between them. CDR3 region: CASSSEAGYYEQYF. DNA for the CDR3: TGTGCCAGCAGCTCCGAGGCAGGGTACTACGAGCAGTACTTC.

This clone came up a few times. V gene TRBV6-5 combines with J gene TRBJ2-3; TRBD2 matches at 10 bases. V shed 7 bases, J shed 4 bases, and the junction held 8 bases outside the gene matches. Germline CDR1 reads MNHEY; CDR2 reads SVGAGI. The CDR3 contains 15 residues. DNA of the CDR3: TGTGCCAGCAATTCAGCGGGGGGGCCGCCAGATACGCAGTATTTT. Translating gives CASNSAGGPPDTQYF.

The J gene is TRBJ2-5, the V gene TRBV7-8, with a tentative D call TRBD2 (6 bases). This CDR3 contains 15 residues. The V end lost 3 bases, the J end lost 4 bases, and 15 bases lay between the germline ends. Looked up from germline, CDR1 is SGHVS and CDR2 is FQNEAQ. The CDR3 nucleotides read TGTGCCAGCAGCTTCCCACTAGCTGTTTCAGAGACCCAGTACTTC. Encoded protein: CASSFPLAVSETQYF.

The CDR3: CASSLRGQLYNSPLHF. CDR3 coding DNA: TGTGCCAGCAGTCTGAGAGGACAGCTATATAATTCACCCCTCCACTTT. V is TRBV28 and J is TRBJ1-6; weak D call: TRBD1 (6 bases). Germline V CDR1 and CDR2: MDHEN, SYDVKM. V dropped 5 bases and J dropped 4 bases, with 15 bases sitting between them. CDR3 size: 16 residues.

The CDR3 DNA reads as TGTGCCAGCAGTTTTACAGGTCCTGGAACTGAAGCTTTCTTT. Protein: CASSFTGPGTEAFF. This chain links TRBV27 with TRBJ1-1, with D possibly matching TRBD1 (5 bases). CDR1 is MNHEY, CDR2 SMNVEV, per germline (reference sequence). Deletions cut 3 bases from V and 5 bases from J, with 13 bases between. The CDR3 extends over 14 amino acids.

The chain recombines TRBV24-1 with TRBJ2-5, with D possibly matching TRBD2 (5 bases). Germline CDR1 reads KGHDR; CDR2 reads SFDVKD. V lost 1 base and J 4 bases, leaving 12 bases between the germline ends. CDR3 length: 15 residues. The CDR3 here is CATSDLGRSGETQYF. CDR3 in DNA: TGTGCCACCAGTGATTTAGGCCGGAGCGGAGAGACCCAGTACTTC.

In DNA, the CDR3 is TGTGCCAGCAGCTTGCGCCCCGGACTAGCGGGCACAGATACGCAGTATTTT. Translation gives CASSLRPGLAGTDTQYF. The chain combines TRBV11-2 with TRBJ2-3; 10 bases line up with TRBD2. J lost 1 base, V lost 3 bases, and 7 bases had no gene match. CDR3 length equals 17 residues. Germline V gene sequence: CDR1 SGHAT, CDR2 FQNNGV. Supplemented by reference TRBV11-2 and TRBJ2-3, the full variable domain reads EAGVAQSPRYKIIEKRQSVAFWCNPISGHATLYWYQQILGQGPKLLIQFQNNGVVDDSQLPKDRFSAERLKGVDSTLKIQPAKLEDSAVYLCASSLRPGLAGTDTQYFGPGTRLTVL.

This chain links TRBV18 with TRBJ2-7; TRBD2 aligns across 8 bases. CDR1 and CDR2 (germline): KGHSH, LQKENI. CDR3 length: 14 amino acids. J lost 0 bases, V lost 2 bases, and 0 bases had no gene match. The CDR3 DNA follows: TGTGCCAGCTCACCAGGGACTAGCTCCTACGAGCAGTACTTC. It is translated as CASSPGTSSYEQYF.

The chain carries TRBV5-1 and TRBJ2-1, with 8 bases fitting TRBD1. Germline V CDR1 and CDR2: SGHRS, YFSETQ. Losses at the gene ends were 1 base for V and 5 bases for J; bases not matched to a gene: 5. The CDR3 is 15 residues long. CDR3 amino acids: CASSLLGQANNEQFF. Written as DNA, the CDR3 is TGCGCCAGCAGCTTGCTGGGACAGGCAAACAATGAGCAGTTCTTC. Full variable domain (outside the CDR3, taken from reference TRBV5-1 and TRBJ2-1): KAGVTQTPRYLIKTRGQQVTLSCSPISGHRSVSWYQQTPGQGLQFLFEYFSETQRNKGNFPGRFSGRQFSNSRSEMNVSTLELGDSALYLCASSLLGQANNEQFFGPGTRLTVL.

The chain combines TRBV5-1 with TRBJ2-3, with 13 positions matching TRBD2. Germline values: CDR1 SGHRS, CDR2 YFSETQ. The CDR3 consists of 18 residues. V shed 0 bases and J 2 bases; nucleotides not matched to a gene: 6. CDR3 DNA sequence: TGCGCCAGCAGCTTGGGACTAGCGGGAGGCCTCTTCACAGATACGCAGTATTTT. Translating it yields CASSLGLAGGLFTDTQYF.

This clone has only a few counts. The rearrangement uses TRBV7-6 and TRBJ2-2; possible D gene TRBD2, 5 bases. Germline V CDR1 and CDR2: SGHVS, FNYEAQ. The CDR3 is made up of 17 amino acids. The V gene lost 1 base and the J gene lost 6 bases, with 18 bases spanning the gap. CDR3: CASSLVPSGDVSGELFF. The CDR3, as DNA: TGTGCCAGCAGCTTAGTCCCGAGCGGCGACGTTTCCGGGGAGCTGTTTTTT.

The V gene is TRBV13, the J gene TRBJ2-7, with a weak D call TRBD2 (6 bases). Trimming shortened V by 2 bases and J by 3 bases, and 11 bases separated the two germline ends. The CDR3 has 14 residues. CDR1 and CDR2 from the germline V gene are PRHDT and FYEKMQ (reference sequence). CDR3 DNA sequence: TGTGCCAGCAGCTTACGGAGCGGGTTCTACGAGCAGTACTTC. It yields the protein CASSLRSGFYEQYF.

The chain employs TRBV15 and TRBJ2-1, with D possibly matching TRBD1 (5 bases). V was pared by 6 bases and J by 0 bases, with 9 bases between. CDR1 LNHNV and CDR2 YYDKDF come from the germline V gene (reference sequence). The CDR3 is 14 amino acids. CDR3 nucleotide sequence: TGTGCCACCAGTAAGACAGTCTCCTACAATGAGCAGTTCTTC. Translation gives CATSKTVSYNEQFF.

The rearrangement uses TRBV5-4 and TRBJ2-3; D is undetermined. Germline CDR1 SGHNT, CDR2 YYREEE (reference sequence). The CDR3 is made up of 14 amino acids. V was cut by 4 bases and J by 9 bases, with 18 bases left in between. The CDR3 is CASSPITAEQTQYF. CDR3 nucleotides: TGTGCCAGCAGCCCAATTACCGCCGAACAGACGCAGTATTTT.

The chain couples TRBV3-1 (or the pseudogene TRBV3-2) to TRBJ1-4; TRBD1 might be the D (6 bases). V was clipped by 2 bases and J by 8 bases, with 12 bases between them. Looked up from germline, CDR1 is LGHDT and CDR2 is YNNKEL (reference sequence). The CDR3 runs to 14 residues. CDR3 loop: CASSQRDIEEKLFF. Written as DNA, the CDR3 is TGTGCCAGCAGCCAACGGGACATAGAAGAAAAACTGTTTTTT.

The chain employs TRBV19 and TRBJ2-3, with 10 nucleotides matching TRBD2. Losses at the gene ends were 10 bases for V and 1 base for J; bases not matched to a gene: 8. CDR1 and CDR2 from the germline V gene are LNHDA and SQIVND (reference sequence). This CDR3 is 15 amino acids long. DNA of the CDR3: TGTGCCACTCGAGAAGCGGGGGGGCGCACAGATACGCAGTATTTT. Translating it yields CATREAGGRTDTQYF. Drawing the rest from reference TRBV19 and TRBJ2-3, the complete variable domain is DGGITQSPKYLFRKEGQNVTLSCEQNLNHDAMYWYRQDPGQGLRLIYYSQIVNDFQKGDIAEGYSVSREKKESFPLTVTSAQKNPTAFYLCATREAGGRTDTQYFGPGTRLTVL.

V and J are TRBV7-2 and TRBJ2-7; 7 nucleotides align to TRBD1. This CDR3 region has 15 residues. J was trimmed by 3 bases and V by 7 bases; bases with no gene match: 12. Germline CDR1 is SGHTA and CDR2 is FQGNSA. The CDR3 spells CASMPPGGNYYEQYF. The CDR3 DNA is TGTGCCAGCATGCCTCCAGGGGGAAACTACTACGAGCAGTACTTC.

V gene TRBV7-2 combines with J gene TRBJ2-7, with D tentatively TRBD2 (6 bases). V lost 1 base to trimming and J lost 3 bases, with 7 bases between them. The CDR3 is 13 residues long. Germline CDR1 reads SGHTA; CDR2 reads FQGNSA. CDR3 nucleotide sequence: TGTGCCAGCAGCTTAGTGGGGGGCTACGAGCAGTACTTC. The encoded protein is CASSLVGGYEQYF.

The V and J genes are TRBV9 and TRBJ1-3; 8 positions agree with TRBD1. The V gene end was trimmed by 6 bases and the J gene end by 4 bases; junction bases not matched to a gene: 9. Germline CDR1 SGDLS, CDR2 YYNGEE. The CDR3 sequence is 15 residues long. The CDR3 nucleotides are TGTGCCAGCACCCCTCCCGGGACAGGAGGAAACACCATATATTTT. This encodes CASTPPGTGGNTIYF.

The chain joins TRBV28 to TRBJ1-4, with a possible D match to TRBD1 (5 bases). The CDR3 extends over 15 amino acids. From germline, CDR1 is MDHEN and CDR2 SYDVKM. V lost 5 bases to trimming and J lost 7 bases, with 17 bases between them. In DNA, the CDR3 is TGTGCCAGCAGTATAACAGGTTATGAAGCTGAAAAACTGTTTTTT. This translates into CASSITGYEAEKLFF.

J is TRBJ1-4 and V is TRBV2; D possibly corresponds to TRBD1 (6 bases). Trimming took off 8 bases at V and 5 bases at J, with 15 bases between the two ends. The CDR3 is made up of 14 amino acids. Germline CDR1 reads SNHLY; CDR2 reads FYNNEI. The CDR3 region is CASYRDGQNEKLFF. CDR3 nucleotide sequence: TGTGCCAGCTACAGGGACGGGCAGAATGAAAAACTGTTTTTT.

The rearrangement joins TRBV3-1 (or the pseudogene TRBV3-2) to TRBJ2-2; 9 bases map to TRBD2. This CDR3 has 16 residues. CDR1 and CDR2 (germline): LGHDT, YNNKEL (reference sequence). V gave up 3 bases and J gave up 2 bases; unmatched junction bases: 4. The chain's CDR3 is CASSQALAGNTGELFF. The CDR3 region has the DNA TGTGCCAGCAGCCAGGCACTAGCGGGTAACACCGGGGAGCTGTTTTTT.

This chain connects TRBV11-3 to TRBJ2-1; 11 bases agree with TRBD2. The J segment lost 5 bases and the V segment lost 5 bases, leaving 5 bases of the junction unmatched. The germline V gene encodes CDR1 SGHNT and CDR2 YENEEA. The CDR3 length is 15 residues. In DNA form, the CDR3 reads TGTGCCAGCAGCCCGGGACTAGCGGCTGACAATGAGCAGTTCTTC. Translating it yields CASSPGLAADNEQFF. The variable domain in full, completed from reference TRBV11-3 and TRBJ2-1, reads EAGVVQSPRYKIIEKKQPVAFWCNPISGHNTLYWYLQNLGQGPELLIRYENEEAVDDSQLPKDRFSAERLKGVDSTLKIQPAELGDSAVYLCASSPGLAADNEQFFGPGTRLTVL.